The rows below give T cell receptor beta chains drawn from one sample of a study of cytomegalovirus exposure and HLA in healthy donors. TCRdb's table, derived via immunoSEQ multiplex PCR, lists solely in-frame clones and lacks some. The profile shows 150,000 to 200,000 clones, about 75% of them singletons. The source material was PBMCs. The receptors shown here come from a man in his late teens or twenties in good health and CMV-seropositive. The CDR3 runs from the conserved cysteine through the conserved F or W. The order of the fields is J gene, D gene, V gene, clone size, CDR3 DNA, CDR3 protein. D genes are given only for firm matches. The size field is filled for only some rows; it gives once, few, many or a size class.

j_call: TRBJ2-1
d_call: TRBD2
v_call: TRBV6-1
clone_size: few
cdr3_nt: TGTGCCAGCAAAGAGCGGGAGATGAGGAATGAGCAGTTCTTC
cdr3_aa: CASKEREMRNEQFF

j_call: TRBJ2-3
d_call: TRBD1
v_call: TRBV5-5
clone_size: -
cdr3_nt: TGTGCCAGCAGCCGACAGGGTTGGTCAGATACGCAGTATTTT
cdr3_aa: CASSRQGWSDTQYF

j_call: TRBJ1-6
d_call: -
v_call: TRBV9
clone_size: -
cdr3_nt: TGTGCCAGCAGCCTTCCAGCGGGGGAAAATTCACCCCTCCACTTT
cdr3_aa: CASSLPAGENSPLHF

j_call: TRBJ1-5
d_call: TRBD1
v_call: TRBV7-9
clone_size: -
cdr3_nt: TGTGCCAGCAGCTTTTCCGGACAGGGCCACAATCAGCCCCAGCATTTT
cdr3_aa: CASSFSGQGHNQPQHF

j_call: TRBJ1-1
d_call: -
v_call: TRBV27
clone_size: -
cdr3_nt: TGTGCCAGCAGTTTCAAAGGAGGGGTCACTGAAGCTTTCTTT
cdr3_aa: CASSFKGGVTEAFF

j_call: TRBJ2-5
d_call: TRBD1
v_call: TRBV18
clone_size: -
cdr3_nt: TGTGCCAGCTCACCAATAGTAGGGACAGGGCGTGAGGACGGGGAGACCCAGTACTTC
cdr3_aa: CASSPIVGTGREDGETQYF

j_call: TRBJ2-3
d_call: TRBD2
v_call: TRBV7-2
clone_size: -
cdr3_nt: TGTGCCAGCAGCTTAGTAACAGCGGGAGGGCCTGGTACGCAGTATTTT
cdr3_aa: CASSLVTAGGPGTQYF

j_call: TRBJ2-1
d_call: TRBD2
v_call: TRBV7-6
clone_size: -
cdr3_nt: TGTGCCAGCAGCCCCCGGGACTATAACAATGAGCAGTTCTTC
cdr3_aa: CASSPRDYNNEQFF

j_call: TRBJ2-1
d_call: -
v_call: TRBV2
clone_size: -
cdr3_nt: TGTGCCAGCAGTGAATGGGTAGCCGGTGAGCAGTTCTTC
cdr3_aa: CASSEWVAGEQFF

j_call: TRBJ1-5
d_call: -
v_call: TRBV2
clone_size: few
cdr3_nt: TGTGCCAGCAGTCCCCGGCACAGGACGAATAGCAATCAGCCCCAGCATTTT
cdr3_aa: CASSPRHRTNSNQPQHF

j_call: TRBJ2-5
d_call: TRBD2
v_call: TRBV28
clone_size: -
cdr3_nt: TGTGCCAGCAGTTTACTAGAGCGGGAGCAGTACTTC
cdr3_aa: CASSLLEREQYF

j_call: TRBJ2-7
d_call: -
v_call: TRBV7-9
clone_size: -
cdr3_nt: TGTGCCAGCAGCATACTACCTCGCGACGAGCAGTACTTC
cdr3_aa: CASSILPRDEQYF

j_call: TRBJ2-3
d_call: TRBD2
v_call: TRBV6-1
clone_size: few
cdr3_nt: TGTGCCAGCAGTGGAGCGGGAGGGCCGTATACGCAGTATTTT
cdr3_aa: CASSGAGGPYTQYF

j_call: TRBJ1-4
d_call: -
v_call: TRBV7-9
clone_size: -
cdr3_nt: TGTGCCATCCTACCCGAGTCCGGGGGTGAAAAACTGTTTTTT
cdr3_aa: CAILPESGGEKLFF

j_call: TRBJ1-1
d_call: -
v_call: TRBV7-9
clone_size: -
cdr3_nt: TGTGCCAGCAGCTTAAAGGGGTCTGGTGGTTACACTGAAGCTTTCTTT
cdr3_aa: CASSLKGSGGYTEAFF

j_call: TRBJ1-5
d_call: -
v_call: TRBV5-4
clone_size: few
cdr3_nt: TGTGCCAGCAGCAGTGAGAGTTTCGGGCCCCAGCATTTT
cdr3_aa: CASSSESFGPQHF

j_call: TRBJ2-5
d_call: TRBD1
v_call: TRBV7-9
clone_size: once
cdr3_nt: TGTGCCAGCAGCCCTAGACAGGGAAGGGGGCAAGAGACCCAGTACTTC
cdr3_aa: CASSPRQGRGQETQYF

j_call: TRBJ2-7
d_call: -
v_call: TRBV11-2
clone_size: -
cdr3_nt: TGTGCCAGCAGCTTAGATCGCTACGAGCAGTACTTC
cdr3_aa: CASSLDRYEQYF

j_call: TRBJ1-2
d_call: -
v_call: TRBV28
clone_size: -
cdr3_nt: TGTGCCAGCAGTTTCACAGACTATGGCTACCCCTTC
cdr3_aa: CASSFTDYGYPF

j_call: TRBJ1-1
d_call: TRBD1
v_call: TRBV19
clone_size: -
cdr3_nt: TGTGCCAGTAAACTCCCGGGACAGGCTGAAGCTTTCTTT
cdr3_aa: CASKLPGQAEAFF

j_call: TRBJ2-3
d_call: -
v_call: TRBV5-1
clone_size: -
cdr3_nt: TGCGCCAGCAGCCTCGATCCGGAGTCCACAGATACGCAGTATTTT
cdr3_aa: CASSLDPESTDTQYF

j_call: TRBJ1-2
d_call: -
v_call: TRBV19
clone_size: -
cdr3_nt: TGTGCCAGTGTTCCGTCGTTTGGCGGCTATGGCTACACCTTC
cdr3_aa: CASVPSFGGYGYTF

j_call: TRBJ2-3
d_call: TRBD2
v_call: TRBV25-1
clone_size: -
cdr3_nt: TGTGCCAGCAGCTCGCGGGGGTCTAGCACAGATACGCAGTATTTT
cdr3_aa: CASSSRGSSTDTQYF

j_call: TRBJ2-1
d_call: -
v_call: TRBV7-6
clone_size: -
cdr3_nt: TGTGCCAGCAGCCGCTTCGGTAAGTATCCCTCCTACAATGAGCAGTTCTTC
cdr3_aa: CASSRFGKYPSYNEQFF

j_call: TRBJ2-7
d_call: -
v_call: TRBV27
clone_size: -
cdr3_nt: TGTGCCAGCAGTTCGTCACCGTTACTAGACGAGCAGTACTTC
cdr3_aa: CASSSSPLLDEQYF

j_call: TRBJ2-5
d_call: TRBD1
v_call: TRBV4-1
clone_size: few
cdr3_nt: TGCGCCAGCAGCCATCCACGGACAGGGAAGACCCAGTACTTC
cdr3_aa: CASSHPRTGKTQYF

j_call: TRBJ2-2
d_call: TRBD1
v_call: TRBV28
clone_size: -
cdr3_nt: TGTGCCAGCAGTTTAATGGGACAGGGGTTCACCGGGGAGCTGTTTTTT
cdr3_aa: CASSLMGQGFTGELFF

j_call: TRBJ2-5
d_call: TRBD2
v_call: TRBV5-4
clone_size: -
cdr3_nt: TGTGCCAGCAGCCCGCGGACTAGCGGGAGGGTAGAGACCCAGTACTTC
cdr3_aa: CASSPRTSGRVETQYF

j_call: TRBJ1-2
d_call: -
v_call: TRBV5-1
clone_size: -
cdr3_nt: TGCGCCAGCAGCTTGGGATTTCAGGAAAGCTATGGCTACACCTTC
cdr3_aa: CASSLGFQESYGYTF

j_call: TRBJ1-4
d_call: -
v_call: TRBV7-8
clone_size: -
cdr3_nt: TGTGCCAGCAGCTTATATAAAGCGCAACCGGCAACTAATGAAAAACTGTTTTTT
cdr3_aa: CASSLYKAQPATNEKLFF

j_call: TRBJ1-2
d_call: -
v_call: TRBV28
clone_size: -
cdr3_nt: TGTGCCAGCAGTGTGGACGGAGGGGCTGGCTATGGCTACACCTTC
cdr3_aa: CASSVDGGAGYGYTF

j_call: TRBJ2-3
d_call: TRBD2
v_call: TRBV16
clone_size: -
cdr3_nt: TGTGCCAGCAGCCAAGACCCGGGACTAGCGGCCCTTGATACGCAGTATTTT
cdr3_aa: CASSQDPGLAALDTQYF

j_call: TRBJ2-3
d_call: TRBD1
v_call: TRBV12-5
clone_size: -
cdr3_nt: TGTGCTAGTGGTTCCCTCCCCCCGGGACAGACAATCCCCTTAAGGGCAGATACGCAGTATTTT
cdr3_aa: CASGSLPPGQTIPLRADTQYF

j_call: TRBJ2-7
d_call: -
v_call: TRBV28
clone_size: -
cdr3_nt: TGTGCCAGCAGTATGACTGGAGGCTACGAGCAGTACTTC
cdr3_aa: CASSMTGGYEQYF

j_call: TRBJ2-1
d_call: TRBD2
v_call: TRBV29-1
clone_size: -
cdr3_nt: TGCAGCAGTGAAGGACTAGCGTTACACACAACAGAGAATGAGCAGTTCTTC
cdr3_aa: CSSEGLALHTTENEQFF

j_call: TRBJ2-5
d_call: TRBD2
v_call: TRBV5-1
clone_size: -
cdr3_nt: TGCGCCAGCAGCTCCGGGACTAGCGGAGGGACTCGGGAGACCCAGTACTTC
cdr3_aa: CASSSGTSGGTRETQYF

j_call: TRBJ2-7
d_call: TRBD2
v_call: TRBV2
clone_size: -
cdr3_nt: TGTGCCAGCAGGGGACTAGCTTTCTACGAGCAGTACTTC
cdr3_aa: CASRGLAFYEQYF

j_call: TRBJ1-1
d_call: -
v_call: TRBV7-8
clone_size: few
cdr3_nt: TGTGCCAGCAGCGCAGGAACTACCGGGGGCACTGAAGCTTTCTTT
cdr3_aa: CASSAGTTGGTEAFF

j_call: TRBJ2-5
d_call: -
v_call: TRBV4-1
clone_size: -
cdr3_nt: TGCGCCAGCAGCCAAGACCGGACAAGCCAAGAGACCCAGTACTTC
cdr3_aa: CASSQDRTSQETQYF

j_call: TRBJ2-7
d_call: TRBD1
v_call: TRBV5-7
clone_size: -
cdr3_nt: TGTGCCAGCAGCGAAAGGGACAGAGCCTACGAGCAGTACTTC
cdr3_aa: CASSERDRAYEQYF

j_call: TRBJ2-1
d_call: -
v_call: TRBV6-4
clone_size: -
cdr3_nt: TGTGCCAGCAGTCCGAGGGCTAGCTCCTACAATGAGCAGTTCTTC
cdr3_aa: CASSPRASSYNEQFF